The next 21 T cell receptor beta chains were all read from a single sample in a study of blood T cell repertoires in COVID-19. The repertoire was sequenced with immunoSEQ multiplex PCR; TCRdb's copy has only in-frame clones and lacks some. The sample consists of roughly 330,000 clones, 80% to 90% of them appearing once. The sequenced sample consisted of peripheral blood. The receptors were sampled from a man under 40 with COVID-19, enrolled during active disease.

The gene calls are TRBV6-5 and TRBJ2-3; D is undetermined. CDR1 is MNHEY, CDR2 SVGAGI, per germline. This CDR3 spans 11 amino acids. The germline V and J ends were trimmed by 7 bases and 5 bases, with 7 bases remaining between them. The CDR3 coding sequence is TGTGCCAGCACCATAGAAGATACGCAGTATTTT. Translating gives CASTIEDTQYF.

This clone came up a few times. The rearrangement uses TRBV3-1 (or the pseudogene TRBV3-2) and TRBJ1-5; 8 nucleotides agree with TRBD1. V was pared by 6 bases and J by 7 bases, with 8 bases of the junction left unmatched. CDR1 is LGHDT and CDR2 is YNNKEL in the germline V gene (reference sequence). The CDR3 is made up of 14 amino acids. CDR3 in amino acids: CASSYRGARQPQHF. For the CDR3, the DNA is TGTGCCAGCAGTTACAGGGGGGCACGGCAGCCCCAGCATTTT.

This CDR3 reads CASSALDQTDNYGYTF. The CDR3 coding sequence is TGTGCCAGCAGTGCGCTGGACCAGACAGACAACTATGGCTACACCTTC. V gene TRBV2 combines with J gene TRBJ1-2; tentative D call: TRBD1 (5 bases). The CDR3 is 16 amino acids. Between the trimmed V and J ends, which lost 4 bases and 2 bases, there was a span of 17 bases. Germline loops: CDR1 SNHLY, CDR2 FYNNEI.

The rearrangement joins TRBV9 to TRBJ1-6, with D perhaps TRBD1 (5 bases). V lost 5 bases and J lost 7, with 13 bases in between. Germline CDR1 is SGDLS and CDR2 is YYNGEE. This CDR3 is built from 14 residues. This CDR3 is CASRGEGGNSPLHF. DNA for the CDR3: TGTGCCAGCAGAGGGGAAGGTGGAAATTCACCCCTCCACTTT.

The gene calls are TRBV7-2 and TRBJ2-7; the match to TRBD1 covers 11 bases. After removal of 5 bases from V and 5 bases from J, the junction contained 8 bases not matched to a gene. Germline CDR1 is SGHTA and CDR2 is FQGNSA. The CDR3 sequence is 15 residues long. This chain's CDR3 is CASSPRTGGINEQYF. CDR3 DNA sequence: TGTGCCAGCAGCCCAAGGACAGGGGGCATAAACGAGCAGTACTTC.

Only one count was recorded for this clone. The chain is built from TRBV24-1 and TRBJ2-5; D is undetermined. Germline values: CDR1 KGHDR, CDR2 SFDVKD. The V end lost 2 bases, the J end lost 7 bases, and 10 bases lay between the germline ends. The length of the CDR3 is 13 residues. CDR3 sequence: CATSDWRSVTQYF. The CDR3 nucleotides read TGTGCCACCAGTGATTGGCGGAGCGTGACCCAGTACTTC.

The V call is TRBV2, the J call TRBJ2-1, with 9 bases matching TRBD1. The CDR3 contains 14 residues. Germline-derived CDR1 and CDR2 are SNHLY and FYNNEI. V lost 7 bases, J lost 8 bases, and 9 bases stayed unmatched. Written as DNA, the CDR3 is TGTGCCAGCAATGGGGGGACAGGGTCCGATGAGCAGTTCTTC. Its translation is CASNGGTGSDEQFF.

The chain combines TRBV4-2 with TRBJ1-4, with 7 bases fitting TRBD1. Germline V CDR1 and CDR2: LGHNA, YNFKEQ. This CDR3 contains 17 residues. V gave up 4 bases and J gave up 4 bases; unmatched junction bases: 12. CDR3 bases: TGTGCCAGCAGCCCAGGGAGGACAGGCCTCATTAATGAAAAACTGTTTTTT. Encoded protein: CASSPGRTGLINEKLFF.

The genes are TRBV6-5 and TRBJ2-7; unclear D gene. Trimming removed 0 bases at V and 1 base at J, with 13 bases between. The CDR3 length is 16 residues. Germline CDR1 is MNHEY and CDR2 is SVGAGI. CDR3 in amino acids: CASSYSSPEYSYEQYF. For the CDR3, the DNA is TGTGCCAGCAGTTACTCTAGCCCCGAATATTCCTACGAGCAGTACTTC.

As for this clone: One junction end does not reproduce the germline sequence, and a read error may be involved. The chain has TRBV6-5 and TRBJ2-5, with 9 bases aligning to TRBD2. The CDR3 extends over 16 amino acids. Germline V CDR1 and CDR2: MNHEY, SVGAGI. In DNA, the CDR3 is TGTGCCAACAGTTACTCTGCGGGAGGGGGCCAAGAGACCCAGTACTTC. Translating it yields CANSYSAGGGQETQYF.

J is TRBJ2-1 and V is TRBV19, with 8 bases fitting TRBD2. V lost 3 bases, J lost 7 bases, and 11 bases stayed unmatched. Germline V lookup: CDR1 LNHDA, CDR2 SQIVND (reference sequence). The length of the CDR3 is 16 residues. As DNA, the CDR3 is TGTGCCAGTAGTATCCCGGGGGGGCCTGGTTTTAATGAGCAGTTCTTC. It translates to CASSIPGGPGFNEQFF.

The chain links TRBV30 to TRBJ1-2, with 10 bases lining up with TRBD1. Losses at the gene ends were 2 bases for V and 4 bases for J; bases not matched to a gene: 7. Germline V gene lookup returns CDR1 GTSNPN and CDR2 SVGIG (reference sequence). The CDR3 is made up of 15 amino acids. The CDR3 sequence: CAWSLGGTGVYGYTF. Here the CDR3 DNA reads TGTGCCTGGAGTCTGGGGGGGACAGGGGTCTATGGCTACACCTTC.

The rearrangement joins TRBV7-2 to TRBJ1-1, with a possible D match to TRBD1 (5 bases). Trimming cost V 5 bases and J 1 base, with 20 bases left between them. From germline, CDR1 is SGHTA and CDR2 FQGNSA. This CDR3 spans 17 amino acids. This chain's CDR3 is CASSGRAGIHRNTEAFF. The DNA for the CDR3 is TGTGCCAGCAGCGGACGGGCAGGGATACATAGGAACACTGAAGCTTTCTTT.

This CDR3 is CASSIVRTTGTGQPQHF. The CDR3 bases are TGTGCCAGTAGTATAGTGAGGACCACAGGGACGGGCCAGCCCCAGCATTTT. The V and J genes are TRBV19 and TRBJ1-5; possibly TRBD1 for D (6 bases). Germline V lookup: CDR1 LNHDA, CDR2 SQIVND (reference sequence). The CDR3 has 17 amino acids. V dropped 1 base and J dropped 7 bases, with 20 bases sitting between them.

CDR3 in amino acids: CATSDTPTSGGQEEQYF. In DNA, the CDR3 is TGTGCCACCAGTGATACCCCGACTAGCGGGGGGCAGGAAGAGCAGTACTTC. V gene TRBV24-1 combines with J gene TRBJ2-7, with TRBD2 identical over 13 bases. CDR1 and CDR2 from the germline V gene are KGHDR and SFDVKD. With V trimmed by 3 bases and J by 7 bases, 11 bases remained unmatched. The CDR3 has 17 residues.

The chain joins TRBV15 to TRBJ2-5; 8 nucleotides agree with TRBD1. V was clipped by 0 bases and J by 3 bases; unmatched bases: 9. CDR1 is LNHNV, CDR2 YYDKDF, per germline (reference sequence). The CDR3 covers 17 residues. CDR3 region: CATSRDHVGTGEETQYF. In DNA form, the CDR3 reads TGTGCCACCAGCAGAGATCACGTTGGGACAGGAGAAGAGACCCAGTACTTC.

The chain has TRBV5-4 and TRBJ2-7, with 7 nucleotides matching TRBD2. The CDR3 has 15 residues. From germline, CDR1 is SGHNT and CDR2 YYREEE (reference sequence). J gave up 6 bases and V 2 bases, and 11 bases lay outside the gene matches. The CDR3 protein is CASSFPLAGVGEQYF. CDR3 sequence (DNA): TGTGCCAGCAGCTTCCCCCTCGCGGGAGTAGGCGAGCAGTACTTC.

The rearrangement links TRBV23-1 to TRBJ2-3; 7 bases fit TRBD2. TRBV23-1 qualifies as an ORF whose function is uncertain. The length of the CDR3 is 16 residues. V was pared by 6 bases and J by 4 bases, with 13 bases of the junction left unmatched. The CDR3 is CASSRQTSFISDTQYF. The CDR3 bases are TGCGCCAGCAGCCGCCAGACTAGCTTTATCTCAGATACGCAGTATTTT.

The rearrangement links TRBV9 to TRBJ1-2; maybe TRBD1 (5 bases). The germline V gene encodes CDR1 SGDLS and CDR2 YYNGEE. The germline V and J ends were trimmed by 0 bases and 2 bases, with 29 bases remaining between them. This CDR3 spans 21 amino acids. CDR3 DNA sequence: TGTGCCAGCAGCGTAGGCTACAGTGGAGGGGACCACTGGCCTCTGAACTATGGCTACACCTTC. Protein product: CASSVGYSGGDHWPLNYGYTF.

The chain recombines TRBV7-3 with TRBJ2-6; TRBD1 might be the D (5 bases). CDR1 is SGHTA and CDR2 is FQGTGA in the germline V gene. The CDR3 runs to 17 residues. Trimming stripped 5 bases from V and 0 bases from J, with 14 bases between. The CDR3: CASSPRQNPSGANVLTF. DNA of the CDR3: TGTGCCAGCAGCCCCCGACAGAACCCCTCTGGGGCCAACGTCCTGACTTTC.

This chain joins TRBV6-2 or TRBV6-3 and TRBJ1-1; unclear D gene. V was cut by 5 bases and J by 6 bases, with 10 bases left in between. Per the germline V gene, CDR1 is MNHEY and CDR2 is SVGEGT. The CDR3 has 12 amino acids. For the CDR3, the DNA is TGTGCCAGCAGTCTCTTTTCTGCTGAAGCTTTCTTT. Its protein product is CASSLFSAEAFF.